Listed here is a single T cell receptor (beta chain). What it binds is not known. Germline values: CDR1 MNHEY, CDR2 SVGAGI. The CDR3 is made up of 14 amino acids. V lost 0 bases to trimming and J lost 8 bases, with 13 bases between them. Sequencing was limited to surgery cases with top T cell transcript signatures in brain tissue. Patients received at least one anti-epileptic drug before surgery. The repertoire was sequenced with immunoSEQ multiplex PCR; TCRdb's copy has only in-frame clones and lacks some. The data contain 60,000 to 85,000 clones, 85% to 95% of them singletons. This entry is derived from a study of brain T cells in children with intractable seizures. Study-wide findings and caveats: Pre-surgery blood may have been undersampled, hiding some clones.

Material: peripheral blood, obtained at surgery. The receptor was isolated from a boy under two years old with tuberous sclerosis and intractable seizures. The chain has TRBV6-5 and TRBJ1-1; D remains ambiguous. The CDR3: CASSYSTPLREAFF. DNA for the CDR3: TGTGCCAGCAGTTACTCGACACCGCTAAGGGAAGCTTTCTTT.